These T cell receptor beta chains were read from a single sample in a study of blood T cell repertoires in COVID-19. Assay: immunoSEQ multiplex PCR; the TCRdb copy retains only in-frame clones and omits some. The table has 95,000 to 150,000 clones, about 85% seen once. Sequencing was done on a sample of peripheral blood. The receptors derive from a man older than 75 with acute or convalescent COVID-19. Each CDR3 is given with its conserved first and last residue. A D gene is named only where the DNA matches it firmly. Expanded clones are given a class, and other clones once, few, many or no size at all.

CDR3 protein: CASSLGPSSYNEQFF
CDR3 DNA: TGTGCCAGCAGCTTAGGGCCTAGCTCCTACAATGAGCAGTTCTTC
V gene: TRBV7-2
D gene: .
clone size: .
J gene: TRBJ2-1

CDR3 protein: CASTRQGAQGQPQHF
CDR3 DNA: TGTGCCAGCACCCGACAGGGGGCTCAAGGTCAGCCCCAGCATTTT
V gene: TRBV6-6
D gene: TRBD1
clone size: .
J gene: TRBJ1-5

CDR3 protein: CATSARGDGYTF
CDR3 DNA: TGTGCCACCAGTGCCAGGGGCGATGGCTACACCTTC
V gene: TRBV24-1
D gene: .
clone size: .
J gene: TRBJ1-2

CDR3 protein: CASSPQNRGATEAFF
CDR3 DNA: TGTGCCAGCTCACCACAAAACAGGGGCGCCACTGAAGCTTTCTTT
V gene: TRBV18
D gene: TRBD1
clone size: .
J gene: TRBJ1-1

CDR3 protein: CASSRSGTDYGYTF
CDR3 DNA: TGTGCCAGCAGTCGGAGCGGGACCGACTATGGCTACACCTTC
V gene: TRBV6-6
D gene: .
clone size: .
J gene: TRBJ1-2

CDR3 protein: CASRPGLAGDEQYF
CDR3 DNA: TGTGCCAGCAGGCCCGGACTAGCAGGGGACGAGCAGTACTTC
V gene: TRBV6-5
D gene: TRBD2
clone size: .
J gene: TRBJ2-7

CDR3 protein: CASSEVLDRENEAFF
CDR3 DNA: TGTGCCAGCAGTGAAGTTTTGGACAGGGAAAATGAAGCTTTCTTT
V gene: TRBV6-1
D gene: TRBD1
clone size: .
J gene: TRBJ1-1

CDR3 protein: CASSLLGGAPPGTGELFF
CDR3 DNA: TGTGCCAGCAGCTTACTGGGGGGGGCCCCTCCGGGCACCGGGGAGCTGTTTTTT
V gene: TRBV7-3
D gene: .
clone size: once
J gene: TRBJ2-2

CDR3 protein: CAWSDNRYGYTF
CDR3 DNA: TGTGCCTGGAGTGATAACAGGTACGGCTACACCTTC
V gene: TRBV30
D gene: .
clone size: .
J gene: TRBJ1-2

CDR3 protein: CATSRVAGELFF
CDR3 DNA: TGTGCCACCTCTAGAGTGGCCGGGGAGCTGTTTTTT
V gene: TRBV7-3
D gene: .
clone size: .
J gene: TRBJ2-2

CDR3 protein: CASSDTGTASYGYTF
CDR3 DNA: TGTGCCAGCAGCGACACCGGGACAGCGTCCTATGGCTACACCTTC
V gene: TRBV9
D gene: TRBD1
clone size: .
J gene: TRBJ1-2

CDR3 protein: CASSERQGASGYTF
CDR3 DNA: TGTGCCAGCAGTGAGAGACAGGGGGCAAGTGGCTACACCTTC
V gene: TRBV6-1
D gene: TRBD1
clone size: .
J gene: TRBJ1-2

CDR3 protein: CASSQTGLSSGANVLTF
CDR3 DNA: TGTGCCAGCAGCCAAACGGGGTTGAGCTCTGGGGCCAACGTCCTGACTTTC
V gene: TRBV14
D gene: .
clone size: .
J gene: TRBJ2-6

CDR3 protein: CASSGTAGAGAFF
CDR3 DNA: TGTGCCAGCAGTGGGACAGCGGGAGCGGGAGCTTTCTTT
V gene: TRBV12-3/TRBV12-4
D gene: TRBD1
clone size: .
J gene: TRBJ1-1

CDR3 protein: CASSPRDRDGYTF
CDR3 DNA: TGCGCCAGCAGCCCGCGGGACAGGGATGGCTACACCTTC
V gene: TRBV4-1
D gene: TRBD1
clone size: few
J gene: TRBJ1-2

CDR3 protein: CSVYGAQGLHTQYF
CDR3 DNA: TGCAGCGTCTATGGGGCGCAGGGACTGCATACGCAGTATTTT
V gene: TRBV29-1
D gene: .
clone size: .
J gene: TRBJ2-3

CDR3 protein: CASTIRVGVSSGANVLTF
CDR3 DNA: TGTGCCAGTACGATCCGGGTCGGGGTGAGCTCTGGGGCCAACGTCCTGACTTTC
V gene: TRBV19
D gene: .
clone size: .
J gene: TRBJ2-6

CDR3 protein: CASRPRGRGQEYGYTF
CDR3 DNA: TGTGCCAGTAGGCCGCGGGGCAGGGGGCAAGAGTATGGCTACACCTTC
V gene: TRBV19
D gene: TRBD1
clone size: once
J gene: TRBJ1-2

CDR3 protein: CASRLQGADTEAFF
CDR3 DNA: TGTGCCAGTAGGCTCCAGGGGGCGGACACTGAAGCTTTCTTT
V gene: TRBV19
D gene: TRBD1
clone size: .
J gene: TRBJ1-1

CDR3 protein: CASSHRTGAEAFF
CDR3 DNA: TGTGCCAGCAGCCACAGGACAGGGGCCGAAGCTTTCTTT
V gene: TRBV3-1/TRBV3-2
D gene: TRBD1
clone size: .
J gene: TRBJ1-1

CDR3 protein: CASRRTGDDGYTF
CDR3 DNA: TGTGCCAGTAGACGGACAGGGGACGATGGCTACACCTTC
V gene: TRBV19
D gene: TRBD1
clone size: .
J gene: TRBJ1-2

CDR3 protein: CASRTGTDSNQPQHF
CDR3 DNA: TGTGCCAGTAGAACCGGGACAGATAGCAATCAGCCCCAGCATTTT
V gene: TRBV19
D gene: TRBD1
clone size: .
J gene: TRBJ1-5

CDR3 protein: CASSVDRGEYEQYF
CDR3 DNA: TGTGCCAGCAGTGTGGACAGGGGGGAGTACGAGCAGTACTTC
V gene: TRBV2
D gene: TRBD1
clone size: .
J gene: TRBJ2-7

CDR3 protein: CASSRTARWGYTF
CDR3 DNA: TGTGCCAGCAGTCGGACAGCCCGTTGGGGCTACACCTTC
V gene: TRBV27
D gene: .
clone size: .
J gene: TRBJ1-2

CDR3 protein: CASSKLMNTEAFF
CDR3 DNA: TGTGCCAGCAGCAAGCTCATGAACACTGAAGCTTTCTTT
V gene: TRBV27
D gene: .
clone size: .
J gene: TRBJ1-1

CDR3 protein: CASSERRTGVSKNTGELFF
CDR3 DNA: TGCGCCAGCAGTGAGAGGCGGACAGGGGTCTCCAAAAACACCGGGGAGCTGTTTTTT
V gene: TRBV10-1
D gene: TRBD1
clone size: .
J gene: TRBJ2-2

CDR3 protein: CASSAGTANEKLFF
CDR3 DNA: TGTGCCAGCAGCGCCGGGACAGCAAATGAAAAACTGTTTTTT
V gene: TRBV9
D gene: TRBD1
clone size: .
J gene: TRBJ1-4

CDR3 protein: CASSLEAGGRETQYF
CDR3 DNA: TGCGCCAGCAGCTTGGAGGCCGGGGGTCGGGAGACCCAGTACTTC
V gene: TRBV5-1
D gene: .
clone size: .
J gene: TRBJ2-5